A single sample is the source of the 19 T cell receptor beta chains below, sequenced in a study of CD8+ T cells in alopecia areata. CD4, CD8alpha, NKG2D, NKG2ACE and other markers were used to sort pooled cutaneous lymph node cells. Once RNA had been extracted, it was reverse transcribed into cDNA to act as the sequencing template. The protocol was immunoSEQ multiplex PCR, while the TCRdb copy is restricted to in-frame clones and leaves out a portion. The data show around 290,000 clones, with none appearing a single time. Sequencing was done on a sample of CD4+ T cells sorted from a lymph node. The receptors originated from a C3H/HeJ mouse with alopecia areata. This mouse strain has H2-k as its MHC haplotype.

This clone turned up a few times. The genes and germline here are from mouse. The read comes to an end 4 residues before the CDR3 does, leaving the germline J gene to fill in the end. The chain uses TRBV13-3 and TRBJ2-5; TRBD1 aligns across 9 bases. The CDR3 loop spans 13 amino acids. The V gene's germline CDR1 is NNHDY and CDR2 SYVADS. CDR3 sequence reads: CASSGDRVDTQYF. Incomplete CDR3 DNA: TGTGCCAGCAGTGGGGACAGGGTGGAC. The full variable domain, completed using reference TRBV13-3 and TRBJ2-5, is EAAVTQSPRSKVAVTGGKVTLSCHQTNNHDYMYWYRQDTGHGLRLIHYSYVADSTEKGDIPDGYKASRPSQENFSLILELASLSQTAVYFCASSGDRVDTQYFGPGTRLLVL.

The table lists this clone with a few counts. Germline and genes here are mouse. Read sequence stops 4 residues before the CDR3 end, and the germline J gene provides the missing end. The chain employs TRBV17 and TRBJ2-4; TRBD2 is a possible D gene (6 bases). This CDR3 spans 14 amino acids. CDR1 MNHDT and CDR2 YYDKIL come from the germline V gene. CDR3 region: CASSRRMGENTLYF. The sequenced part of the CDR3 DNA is TGTGCTAGCAGTAGAAGGATGGGGGAAAAC.

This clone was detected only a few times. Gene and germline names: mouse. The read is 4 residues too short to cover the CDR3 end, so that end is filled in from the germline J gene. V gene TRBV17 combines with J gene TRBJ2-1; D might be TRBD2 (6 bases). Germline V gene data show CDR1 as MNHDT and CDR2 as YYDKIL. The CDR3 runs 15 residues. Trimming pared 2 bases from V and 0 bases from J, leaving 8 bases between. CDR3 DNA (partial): TGTGCTAGCAGTAGAAATGGGGGTAACTATGCT. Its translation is CASSRNGGNYA. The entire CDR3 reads CASSRNGGNYAEQFF. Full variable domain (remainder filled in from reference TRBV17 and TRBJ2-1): DTTVKQNPRYKLARVGKPVNLICSQTMNHDTMYWYQKKPNQAPKLLLFYYDKILNREADTFEKFQSSRPNNSFCSLYIGSAGLEYSAMYLCASSRNGGNYAEQFFGPGTRLTVL.

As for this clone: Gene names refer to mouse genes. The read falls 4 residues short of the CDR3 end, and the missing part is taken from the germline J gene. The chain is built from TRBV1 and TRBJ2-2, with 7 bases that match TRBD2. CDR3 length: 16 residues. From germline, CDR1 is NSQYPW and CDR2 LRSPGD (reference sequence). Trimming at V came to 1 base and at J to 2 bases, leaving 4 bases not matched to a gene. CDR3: CTCSAVLGVNTGQLYF. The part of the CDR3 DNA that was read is TGCACCTGCAGTGCAGTGCTGGGGGTCAACACCGGG.

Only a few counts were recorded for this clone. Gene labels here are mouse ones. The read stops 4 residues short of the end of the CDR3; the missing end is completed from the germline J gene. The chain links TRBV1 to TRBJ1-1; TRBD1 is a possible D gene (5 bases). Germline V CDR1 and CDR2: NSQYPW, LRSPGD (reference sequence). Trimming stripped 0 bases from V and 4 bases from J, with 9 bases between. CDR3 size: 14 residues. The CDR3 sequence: CTCSADGGPTEVFF. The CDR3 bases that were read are TGCACCTGCAGTGCAGATGGGGGACCCACA.

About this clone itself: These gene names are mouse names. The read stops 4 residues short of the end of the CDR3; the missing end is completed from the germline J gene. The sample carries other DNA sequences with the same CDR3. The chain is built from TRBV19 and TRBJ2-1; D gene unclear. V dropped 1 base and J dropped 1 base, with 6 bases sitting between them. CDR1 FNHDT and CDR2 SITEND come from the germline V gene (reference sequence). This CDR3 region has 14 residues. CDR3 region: CASSIPQNYAEQFF. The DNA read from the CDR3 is TGTGCCAGCAGTATACCACAGAACTATGCT.

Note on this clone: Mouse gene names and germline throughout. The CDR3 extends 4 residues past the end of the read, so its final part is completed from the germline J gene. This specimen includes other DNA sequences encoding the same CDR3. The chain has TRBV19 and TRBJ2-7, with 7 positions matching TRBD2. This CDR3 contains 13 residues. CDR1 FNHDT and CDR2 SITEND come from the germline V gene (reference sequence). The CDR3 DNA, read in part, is TGTGCCAGCAGTATCTGGGGGAGTTAT. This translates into CASSIWGSY. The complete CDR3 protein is CASSIWGSYEQYF. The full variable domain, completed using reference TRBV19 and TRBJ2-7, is GGIITQTPKFLIGQEGQKLTLKCQQNFNHDTMYWYRQDSGKGLRLIYYSITENDLQKGDLSEGYDASREKKSSFSLTVTSAQKNEMAVFLCASSIWGSYEQYFGPGTRLTVL.

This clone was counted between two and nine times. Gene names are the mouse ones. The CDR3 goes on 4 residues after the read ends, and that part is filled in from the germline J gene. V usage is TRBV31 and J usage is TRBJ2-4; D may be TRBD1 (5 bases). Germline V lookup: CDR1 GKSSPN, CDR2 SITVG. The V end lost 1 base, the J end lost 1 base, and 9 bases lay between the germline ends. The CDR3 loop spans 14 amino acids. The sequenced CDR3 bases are TGTGCCTGGAGTCGGAGGGGAGGTCAAAAC. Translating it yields CAWSRRGGQN. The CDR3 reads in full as CAWSRRGGQNTLYF.

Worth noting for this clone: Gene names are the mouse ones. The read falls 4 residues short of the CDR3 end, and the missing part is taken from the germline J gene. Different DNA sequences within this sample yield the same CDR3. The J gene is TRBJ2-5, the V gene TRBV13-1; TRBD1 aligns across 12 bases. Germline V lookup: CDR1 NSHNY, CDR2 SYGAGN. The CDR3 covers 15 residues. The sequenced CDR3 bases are TGTGCCAGCAGTGACGGGACAGGGGGCAGAGAC. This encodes CASSDGTGGRD. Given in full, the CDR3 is CASSDGTGGRDTQYF.

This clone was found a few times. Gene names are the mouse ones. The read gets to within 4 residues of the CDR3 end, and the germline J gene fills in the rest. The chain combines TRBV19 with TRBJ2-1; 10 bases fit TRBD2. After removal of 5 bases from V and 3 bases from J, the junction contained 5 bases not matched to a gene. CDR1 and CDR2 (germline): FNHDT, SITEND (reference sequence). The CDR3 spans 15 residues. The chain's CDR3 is CASRSGTGVYAEQFF. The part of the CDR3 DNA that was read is TGTGCCAGCAGGTCCGGGACTGGGGTCTATGCT.

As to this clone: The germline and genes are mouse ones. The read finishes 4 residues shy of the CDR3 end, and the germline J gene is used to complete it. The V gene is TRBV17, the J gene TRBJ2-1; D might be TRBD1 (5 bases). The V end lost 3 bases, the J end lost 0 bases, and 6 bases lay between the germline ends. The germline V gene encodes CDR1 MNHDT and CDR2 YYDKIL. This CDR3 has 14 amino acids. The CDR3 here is CASSRDINYAEQFF. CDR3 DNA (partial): TGTGCTAGCAGTAGGGACATTAACTATGCT. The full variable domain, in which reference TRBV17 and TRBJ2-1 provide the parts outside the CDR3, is DTTVKQNPRYKLARVGKPVNLICSQTMNHDTMYWYQKKPNQAPKLLLFYYDKILNREADTFEKFQSSRPNNSFCSLYIGSAGLEYSAMYLCASSRDINYAEQFFGPGTRLTVL.

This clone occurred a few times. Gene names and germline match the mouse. The part of the CDR3 DNA that was read is TGTGCTAGCAGTAGTTGGGGGTCTGTTGCT. Translated: CASSSWGSVA. The whole CDR3 reads CASSSWGSVAEQFF. This rearrangement joins TRBV17 to TRBJ2-1, with D perhaps TRBD2 (6 bases). With the read ending 4 residues before the CDR3 end, the germline J gene is used to fill in that end. V lost 3 bases and J 6 bases, leaving 12 bases between the germline ends. The germline V gene has CDR1 MNHDT and CDR2 YYDKIL. The CDR3 consists of 14 residues.

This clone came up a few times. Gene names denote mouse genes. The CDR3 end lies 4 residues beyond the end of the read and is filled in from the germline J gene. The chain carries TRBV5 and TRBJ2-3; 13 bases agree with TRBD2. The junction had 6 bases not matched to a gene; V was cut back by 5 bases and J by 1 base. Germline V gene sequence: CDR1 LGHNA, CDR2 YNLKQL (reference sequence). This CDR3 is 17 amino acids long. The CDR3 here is CASSRTGGAQGAETLYF. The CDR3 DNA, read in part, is TGTGCCAGCAGCAGGACTGGGGGGGCGCAAGGTGCAGAA.

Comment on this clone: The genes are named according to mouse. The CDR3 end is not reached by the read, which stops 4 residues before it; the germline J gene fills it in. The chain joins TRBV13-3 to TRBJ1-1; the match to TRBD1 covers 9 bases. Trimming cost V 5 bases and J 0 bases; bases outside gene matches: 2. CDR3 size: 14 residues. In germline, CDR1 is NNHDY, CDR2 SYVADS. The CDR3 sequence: CASRWDRANTEVFF. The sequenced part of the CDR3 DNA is TGTGCCAGCAGGTGGGACAGGGCAAACACA.

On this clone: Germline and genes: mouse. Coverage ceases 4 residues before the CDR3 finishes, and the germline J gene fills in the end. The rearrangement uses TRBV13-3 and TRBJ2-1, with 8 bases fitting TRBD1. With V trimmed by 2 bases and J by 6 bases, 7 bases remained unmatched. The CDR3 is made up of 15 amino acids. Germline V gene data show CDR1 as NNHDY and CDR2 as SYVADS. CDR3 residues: CASSENGRGLAEQFF. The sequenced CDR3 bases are TGTGCCAGCAGTGAAAATGGCAGGGGGCTTGCT.

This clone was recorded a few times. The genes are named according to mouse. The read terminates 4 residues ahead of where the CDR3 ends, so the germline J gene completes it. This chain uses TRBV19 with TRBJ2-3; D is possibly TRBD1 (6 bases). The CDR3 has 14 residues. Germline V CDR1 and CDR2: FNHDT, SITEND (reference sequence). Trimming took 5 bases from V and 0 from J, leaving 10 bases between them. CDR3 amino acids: CASRRGSSAETLYF. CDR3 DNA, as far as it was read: TGTGCCAGCAGGAGGGGGTCTAGTGCAGAA.

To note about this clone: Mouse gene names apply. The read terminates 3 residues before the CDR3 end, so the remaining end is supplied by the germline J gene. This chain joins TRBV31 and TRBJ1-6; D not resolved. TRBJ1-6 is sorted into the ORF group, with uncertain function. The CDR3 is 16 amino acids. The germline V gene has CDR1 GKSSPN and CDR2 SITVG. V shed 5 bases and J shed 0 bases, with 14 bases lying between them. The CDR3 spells CAWGHPGNSYNSPLYF. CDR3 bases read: TGTGCCTGGGGTCATCCAGGAAATTCCTATAATTCGCCC.

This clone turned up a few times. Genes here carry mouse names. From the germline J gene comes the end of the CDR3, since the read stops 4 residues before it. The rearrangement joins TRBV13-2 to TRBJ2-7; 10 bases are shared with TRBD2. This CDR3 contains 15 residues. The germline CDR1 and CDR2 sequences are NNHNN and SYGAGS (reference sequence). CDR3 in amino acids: CASGETGTGAYEQYF. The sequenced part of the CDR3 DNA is TGTGCCAGCGGTGAAACCGGGACTGGGGCATAT.

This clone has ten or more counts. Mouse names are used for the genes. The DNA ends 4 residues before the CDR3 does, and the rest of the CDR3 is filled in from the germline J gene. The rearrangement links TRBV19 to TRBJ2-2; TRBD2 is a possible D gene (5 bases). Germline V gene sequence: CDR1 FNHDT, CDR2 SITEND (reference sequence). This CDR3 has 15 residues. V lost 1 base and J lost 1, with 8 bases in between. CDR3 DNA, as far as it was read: TGTGCCAGCAGTATAATCGGACTAAACACCGGG. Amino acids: CASSIIGLNTG. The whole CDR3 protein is CASSIIGLNTGQLYF.